This T cell receptor (beta chain) was profiled in a study of tumor and adjacent non-tumor tissue in lung cancer. Overall study findings and caveats: Tumor tissue had significantly higher TCR diversity than normal lung.

A note on this clonotype: The antigen is not known.

This CDR3 has 15 amino acids. Germline CDR1 reads MNHEY; CDR2 reads SVGAGI. V was cut by 5 bases and J by 5 bases, with 19 bases left in between. RNA was extracted from bulk tissue without any cell sorting. The library came from three nested PCR rounds adapted from ARM-PCR protocols. A single record per CDR3 protein comes from TCRdb applying MiXCR to the multiplex PCR reads. The sample shows roughly 150,000 distinct CDR3 sequences, approximately 70% of them seen only once. The specimen was lung tumor tissue. The sequence was obtained from a man aged 60 to 75 with small cell lung cancer. The rearrangement uses TRBV6-5 and TRBJ2-7; D tentatively fits TRBD1 or TRBD2 (5 bases each). CDR3 residues: CASSRGIGWGNEQYF. CDR3 coding DNA: TGTGCCAGCAGTCGGGGTATAGGCTGGGGCAACGAGCAGTACTTC.